The T cell receptor beta chain under discussion was sequenced for a study of shared clonotypes between healthy human individuals. Whole-study findings and limits: When compared with the clonotypes that were shared by all four sorted-subset donors, the non-shared clonotypes turned out to have lower generation probabilities.

For each subset, genomic DNA was distributed in equal portions over several immunoSEQ plates. Sorted-subset replicate PCR reactions contained 200 ng DNA, corresponding to about 30,000 T cell genomes. Here immunoSEQ multiplex PCR was the method, and the copy in TCRdb shows in-frame clones only, minus some. The sample has roughly 760,000 clones; approximately 79% are singletons. Concerning this clone: Its target is unknown.

Per germline, CDR1 MDHEN and CDR2 SYDVKM. Trimming took 5 bases from V and 3 from J, leaving 17 bases between them. The CDR3 extends over 15 amino acids. The TCR originated in a woman between 25 and 40 years old in good health. The J gene is TRBJ2-7, the V gene TRBV28; perhaps TRBD1 as D (6 bases). The sequenced sample was memory CD4+ T cells sorted from blood. Subset meaning: CD45RA-negative fraction. The CDR3 region is CASSPPRTDYYEQYF. Written as DNA, the CDR3 is TGTGCCAGCAGTCCGCCCCGGACAGATTACTACGAGCAGTACTTC.